This T cell receptor (beta chain) was documented in a study of siplizumab effects on memory and regulatory T cells. General study findings and limits: There were only a minor fraction of alloreactive clones that mapped to unstimulated subsets.

Only in-frame clones appear in the TCRdb table, and some are missing; sequencing was by immunoSEQ multiplex PCR. Of 85,000 to 130,000 clones in the sample, more than 85% were seen once. With regard to this clone: As yet, its antigen is unknown.

Trimming pared 6 bases from V and 3 bases from J, leaving 19 bases between. Germline V lookup: CDR1 SGHVS, CDR2 FQNEAQ. The CDR3 is 16 residues long. This clonotype was obtained from a human donor in good health. Some clones in this sample may be carry-over from other donors' samples. This chain links TRBV7-8 with TRBJ2-3; D gene ambiguous. Input material: CD4+ T cells sorted from blood. The CDR3 reads CASSDDFEMDTDTQYF. The CDR3 coding sequence is TGTGCCAGCAGTGATGACTTTGAAATGGATACAGATACGCAGTATTTT.